The 22 T cell receptor beta chains given below trace back to one sample, sequenced in a study of blood T cell repertoires in COVID-19 (dated by TCRdb to about 2020). Library prep was done by the immunoSEQ multiplex PCR assay. The table was pulled from immuneACCESS by TCRdb, which kept in-frame rearrangements only. Such tables lose some clones; where checked, under half of the loss comes from unresolved V genes, and the rest has no known cause. The sample profile shows some 230,000 clones; around four fifths of them were found once. The ten biggest clones cover 5.1% of the sample. The sequencing input was peripheral blood. These receptors were obtained from a woman in her sixties or seventies who had recovered from COVID-19.

The chain employs TRBV5-1 and TRBJ2-3, with D perhaps matching TRBD2 (6 bases). Germline CDR1 reads SGHRS; CDR2 reads YFSETQ. The CDR3 sequence is 15 residues long. V lost 4 bases and J lost 1, with 13 bases in between. This CDR3 is CASSASGDRTDTQYF. CDR3 in DNA: TGCGCCAGCAGCGCCTCGGGGGATCGCACAGATACGCAGTATTTT. The full variable domain, in which reference TRBV5-1 and TRBJ2-3 provide the parts outside the CDR3, is KAGVTQTPRYLIKTRGQQVTLSCSPISGHRSVSWYQQTPGQGLQFLFEYFSETQRNKGNFPGRFSGRQFSNSRSEMNVSTLELGDSALYLCASSASGDRTDTQYFGPGTRLTVL.

V gene TRBV5-6 combines with J gene TRBJ1-2; D not certain. The germline V gene encodes CDR1 SGHDT and CDR2 YYEEEE. This CDR3 region has 14 residues. V lost 0 bases and J lost 2, with 8 bases in between. CDR3 DNA sequence: TGTGCCAGCAGCTTGGGGTCCAGGAACTATGGCTACACCTTC. Its translation: CASSLGSRNYGYTF.

The rearrangement links TRBV14 to TRBJ1-6; TRBD1 agrees at 8 bases. V dropped 1 base and J dropped 6; count of bases not matched to a gene: 2. Germline lookup yields CDR1 SGHDN and CDR2 FVKESK. This CDR3 region has 15 residues. The DNA for the CDR3 is TGTGCCAGCAGCCAAGGACAGGGGCTTAATTCACCCCTCCACTTT. Its translation is CASSQGQGLNSPLHF.

This CDR3 is CASSTRQASSYNEQFF. As DNA, the CDR3 is TGTGCCAGCAGCACACGACAGGCAAGCTCCTACAATGAGCAGTTCTTC. The chain links TRBV11-3 to TRBJ2-1; D is possibly TRBD1 (6 bases). With 5 bases removed from V and 0 bases from J, the gap between germline ends came to 14 bases. CDR1 is SGHNT and CDR2 is YENEEA in the germline V gene. The length of the CDR3 is 16 residues.

The rearrangement joins TRBV21-1 to TRBJ2-3; the table's D gene call, TRBD2, was not cross checked with the DNA. TRBV21-1 is recorded as a pseudogene. The CDR3 contains 16 residues. The CDR3 loop is CASGGKTERTLDTQYF. In DNA, the CDR3 is TGTGCCAGCGGCGGGAAGACGGAGCGTACTCTAGATACGCAGTATTTT.

V is TRBV9 and J is TRBJ1-4; unclear D gene. The CDR3 loop spans 14 amino acids. The germline V and J ends were trimmed by 4 bases and 8 bases, with 15 bases remaining between them. CDR1 SGDLS and CDR2 YYNGEE come from the germline V gene. The CDR3 loop reads CASSPDGVWEKLFF. The CDR3 region has the DNA TGTGCCAGCAGCCCGGACGGGGTTTGGGAAAAACTGTTTTTT.

This chain uses TRBV7-9 with TRBJ1-3; D is uncertain. Per germline, CDR1 SEHNR and CDR2 FQNEAQ (reference sequence). The CDR3 consists of 16 residues. Trimming pared 3 bases from V and 4 bases from J, leaving 16 bases between. The CDR3 spells CASSLLLVAGGNTIYF. CDR3 DNA sequence: TGTGCCAGCAGCTTGTTATTGGTGGCCGGGGGAAACACCATATATTTT.

The V call is TRBV5-4, the J call TRBJ1-2; possible D gene TRBD1, 6 bases. The germline V gene has CDR1 SGHNT and CDR2 YYREEE (reference sequence). V lost 3 bases and J 4 bases, leaving 13 bases between the germline ends. The CDR3 spans 14 residues. As DNA, the CDR3 is TGTGCCAGCAGCTCTGGAAAAGGGGGCTATGGCTACACCTTC. This codes for CASSSGKGGYGYTF.

The chain carries TRBV18 and TRBJ1-1; D might be TRBD1 (6 bases). V dropped 6 bases and J dropped 3 bases, with 11 bases sitting between them. The length of the CDR3 is 13 residues. From germline, CDR1 is KGHSH and CDR2 LQKENI. In nucleotides, the CDR3 is TGTGCCAGCTCCTTAGCAGGGGACACTGAAGCTTTCTTT. Amino acids: CASSLAGDTEAFF.

The chain is built from TRBV14 and TRBJ2-5, with TRBD2 matching 8 bases. The V segment lost 2 bases and the J segment 4 bases; nucleotides outside the gene matches: 12. The CDR3 spans 17 residues. Per germline, CDR1 SGHDN and CDR2 FVKESK. The chain's CDR3 is CASSQRAASAGGETQYF. As DNA, the CDR3 is TGTGCCAGCAGCCAAAGGGCCGCTAGCGCGGGGGGAGAGACCCAGTACTTC.

The rearrangement uses TRBV19 and TRBJ1-5; 8 nucleotides align to TRBD1. The V gene's germline CDR1 is LNHDA and CDR2 SQIVND (reference sequence). The CDR3 has 12 amino acids. Trimming at V came to 6 bases and at J to 5 bases, leaving 0 bases not matched to a gene. The CDR3 region has the DNA TGTGCCAGTAGCAGGGGGCATCAGCCCCAGCATTTT. Translating gives CASSRGHQPQHF.

The gene calls are TRBV4-3 and TRBJ2-1; 7 positions agree with TRBD1. The ends lost 0 bases at V and 0 bases at J; junction bases unmatched: 8. Germline loops: CDR1 LGHNA, CDR2 YSLEER. This CDR3 has 18 amino acids. The CDR3: CASSQEGGRALSYNEQFF. DNA of the CDR3: TGCGCCAGCAGCCAAGAAGGGGGCCGGGCTCTCTCCTACAATGAGCAGTTCTTC.

J is TRBJ2-3 and V is TRBV5-1, with D maybe TRBD1 (6 bases). Germline CDR1 is SGHRS and CDR2 is YFSETQ. Trimming pared 1 base from V and 0 bases from J, leaving 9 bases between. The CDR3 runs to 15 residues. The CDR3 sequence: CASSLRTESTDTQYF. Written as DNA, the CDR3 is TGCGCCAGCAGCTTGCGGACAGAAAGCACAGATACGCAGTATTTT.

This chain joins TRBV12-3 or TRBV12-4 and TRBJ1-6, with unresolved D. V shed 2 bases and J shed 7 bases, with 3 bases lying between them. This CDR3 has 12 amino acids. The CDR3 sequence is CASSLRNSPLHF. The CDR3 nucleotides are TGTGCCAGCAGTTTACGGAATTCACCCCTCCACTTT.

This chain connects TRBV6-2 or TRBV6-3 to TRBJ2-2, with D possibly being TRBD2 (6 bases). Germline V lookup: CDR1 MNHEY, CDR2 SVGEGT. The CDR3 has 17 amino acids. Trimming removed 2 bases at V and 0 bases at J, with 13 bases between. The CDR3 DNA follows: TGTGCCAGCAGTTACGAGGCGGGACGGCCGAACACCGGGGAGCTGTTTTTT. Amino acid sequence: CASSYEAGRPNTGELFF.

The genes are TRBV9 and TRBJ2-1; weak D call: TRBD2 (7 bases). The CDR3 runs to 15 residues. Trimming removed 6 bases at V and 5 bases at J, with 18 bases between. CDR1 and CDR2 from the germline V gene are SGDLS and YYNGEE. The CDR3 sequence: CASTLGGGRNNEQFF. The DNA for the CDR3 is TGTGCCAGCACTTTAGGCGGGGGCCGAAACAATGAGCAGTTCTTC.

The V gene is TRBV7-6, the J gene TRBJ1-4, with D possibly matching TRBD1 (6 bases). From germline, CDR1 is SGHVS and CDR2 FNYEAQ. V was shortened by 6 bases and J by 8 bases, with 16 bases between the two germline ends. This CDR3 is 14 amino acids long. In nucleotides, the CDR3 is TGTGCCAGCAGTCCAAGAGGGGGGGGCGAAAAACTGTTTTTT. Amino acid sequence: CASSPRGGGEKLFF.

This clone was counted a single time. This chain links TRBV9 with TRBJ2-5; 14 bases are a match to TRBD2. The CDR3 has 20 residues. Per germline, CDR1 SGDLS and CDR2 YYNGEE. The ends lost 3 bases at V and 1 base at J; junction bases unmatched: 14. CDR3 coding DNA: TGTGCCAGCAGCGATCCGTCCTGGACTAGCGGGGGGTTACCCCAAGAGACCCAGTACTTC. This translates into CASSDPSWTSGGLPQETQYF.

The CDR3 DNA reads TGTGCCAGCAGCCCGGGGAGGGACGAGCAGTACTTC. Its protein is CASSPGRDEQYF. V usage is TRBV12-3 or TRBV12-4 and J usage is TRBJ2-7; 7 bases map to TRBD2. The CDR3 loop spans 12 amino acids. Germline trimming cut 6 bases from V and 5 bases from J; bases unmatched to any gene: 4.

The V and J genes are TRBV19 and TRBJ2-7, with 12 bases identical to TRBD2. Trimming took 4 bases from V and 0 from J; bases not matched to a gene: 4. Per germline, CDR1 LNHDA and CDR2 SQIVND (reference sequence). The CDR3 is made up of 16 amino acids. The CDR3 is CASSRGLAGPSYEQYF. The CDR3, as DNA: TGTGCCAGTAGTAGAGGACTAGCGGGGCCCTCCTACGAGCAGTACTTC.

A few counts support this clone. CDR3: CATRRGTDQPQHF. DNA for the CDR3: TGTGCCACCCGGCGGGGTACGGATCAGCCCCAGCATTTT. The J gene is TRBJ1-5, the V gene TRBV10-3, with unresolved D. Trimming took 10 bases from V and 5 from J, leaving 15 bases between them. The CDR3 extends over 13 amino acids. Germline lookup yields CDR1 ENHRY and CDR2 SYGVKD.

The CDR3 sequence: CASSPLAGDGNYGYTF. The CDR3 DNA sequence: TGTGCCAGCAGTCCGCTGGCCGGGGATGGTAACTATGGCTACACCTTC. This chain joins TRBV27 and TRBJ1-2; no reliable D call. Per the germline V gene, CDR1 is MNHEY and CDR2 is SMNVEV (reference sequence). This CDR3 contains 16 residues. The V end lost 5 bases, the J end lost 1 base, and 17 bases lay between the germline ends.